A single sample gave rise to the 22 T cell receptor beta chains below, sequenced in a study of blood T cell repertoires in COVID-19. Produced via immunoSEQ multiplex PCR; TCRdb's table is partial and in-frame only. The table includes 80,000 or so clones, about 68% detected once. Sequencing used peripheral blood. These receptors came from a middle-aged man with active or convalescent COVID-19.

This clone has a count of ten or more. The chain is built from TRBV11-2 and TRBJ1-1; no definite D call. The CDR3 is made up of 13 amino acids. Trimming shortened V by 0 bases and J by 2 bases, and 4 bases separated the two germline ends. The germline V gene encodes CDR1 SGHAT and CDR2 FQNNGV. This CDR3 reads CASSLELNTEAFF. The CDR3 nucleotides read TGTGCCAGCAGCTTAGAACTTAACACTGAAGCTTTCTTT. The full variable domain, in which reference TRBV11-2 and TRBJ1-1 provide the parts outside the CDR3, is EAGVAQSPRYKIIEKRQSVAFWCNPISGHATLYWYQQILGQGPKLLIQFQNNGVVDDSQLPKDRFSAERLKGVDSTLKIQPAKLEDSAVYLCASSLELNTEAFFGQGTRLTVV.

V and J are TRBV6-2 or TRBV6-3 and TRBJ2-7, with 7 bases lining up with TRBD2. The CDR3 is 17 amino acids. CDR1 MNHEY and CDR2 SVGEGT come from the germline V gene. V trimming: 2 bases; J trimming: 3 bases; junction bases outside the gene matches: 13. CDR3 amino acids: CASSYLTSGLQNYEQYF. Written as DNA, the CDR3 is TGTGCCAGCAGTTACCTCACATCGGGACTACAGAACTACGAGCAGTACTTC.

The chain joins TRBV6-2 or TRBV6-3 to TRBJ2-5, with 11 nucleotides matching TRBD1. Germline CDR1 reads MNHEY; CDR2 reads SVGEGT. V gave up 4 bases and J gave up 2 bases; unmatched junction bases: 9. The CDR3 has 17 amino acids. The CDR3 sequence: CASSSPTGTGGQETQYF. CDR3 in DNA: TGTGCCAGCAGTTCACCTACCGGGACAGGGGGTCAAGAGACCCAGTACTTC.

The chain combines TRBV19 with TRBJ2-7; D may be TRBD2 (6 bases). This CDR3 has 15 amino acids. V dropped 3 bases and J dropped 1 base, with 13 bases sitting between them. Looked up from germline, CDR1 is LNHDA and CDR2 is SQIVND (reference sequence). CDR3: CASSISGVVSYEQYF. CDR3 sequence (DNA): TGTGCCAGTAGTATTTCGGGGGTTGTATCCTACGAGCAGTACTTC.

V gene TRBV2 combines with J gene TRBJ1-1, with D perhaps matching TRBD1 (5 bases). Per germline, CDR1 SNHLY and CDR2 FYNNEI. The CDR3 has 13 amino acids. Trimming removed 6 bases from V and 1 base from J, with 9 bases in between. The CDR3 DNA sequence: TGTGCCAGCAGATTCCAGGGGAACACTGAAGCTTTCTTT. It codes for CASRFQGNTEAFF. Full variable domain (outside the CDR3, taken from reference TRBV2 and TRBJ1-1): EPEVTQTPSHQVTQMGQEVILRCVPISNHLYFYWYRQILGQKVEFLVSFYNNEISEKSEIFDDQFSVERPDGSNFTLKIRSTKLEDSAMYFCASRFQGNTEAFFGQGTRLTVV.

The chain recombines TRBV7-2 with TRBJ1-2, with D maybe TRBD1 (6 bases). V shed 0 bases and J shed 5 bases, with 10 bases lying between them. Germline assignment: CDR1 SGHTA and CDR2 FQGNSA. CDR3 size: 14 residues. CDR3 amino acids: CASSLAGQGYGYTF. The CDR3 bases are TGTGCCAGCAGCTTAGCGGGGCAGGGGTATGGCTACACCTTC.

V usage is TRBV5-1 and J usage is TRBJ2-3; D is uncertain. Trimming left V 2 bases short and J 0 bases short, with 7 bases between. CDR1 and CDR2 (germline): SGHRS, YFSETQ. The CDR3 is 14 residues long. The CDR3 DNA reads TGCGCCAGCAGCTTTTTAGCCAGCACAGATACGCAGTATTTT. Its translation is CASSFLASTDTQYF.

This sequence joins TRBV19 and TRBJ1-5; no firm D call. Deletions cut 7 bases from V and 1 base from J, with 17 bases between. CDR3 length equals 16 residues. Germline lookup yields CDR1 LNHDA and CDR2 SQIVND (reference sequence). CDR3 amino acids: CASTPSVGESNQPQHF. CDR3 DNA: TGTGCCAGTACTCCCTCGGTCGGGGAGAGCAATCAGCCCCAGCATTTT.

V usage is TRBV18 and J usage is TRBJ2-2; a possible D gene is TRBD2 (5 bases). Looked up from germline, CDR1 is KGHSH and CDR2 is LQKENI. The CDR3 has 15 amino acids. The ends were cut back, 5 bases at V and 8 bases at J, with 18 bases in the middle. The CDR3: CASSATERTRGELFF. CDR3 DNA sequence: TGTGCCAGCTCAGCAACCGAGCGGACTCGAGGGGAGCTGTTTTTT.

The V gene is TRBV5-1, the J gene TRBJ1-4, with 11 bases matching TRBD1. V gave up 3 bases and J gave up 7 bases; unmatched junction bases: 2. The CDR3 loop spans 14 amino acids. Looked up from germline, CDR1 is SGHRS and CDR2 is YFSETQ. For the CDR3, the DNA is TGCGCCAGCAGCTGGGGGACAGGGGGTGAAAAACTGTTTTTT. The encoded protein is CASSWGTGGEKLFF. Full variable domain (missing parts from reference TRBV5-1 and TRBJ1-4): KAGVTQTPRYLIKTRGQQVTLSCSPISGHRSVSWYQQTPGQGLQFLFEYFSETQRNKGNFPGRFSGRQFSNSRSEMNVSTLELGDSALYLCASSWGTGGEKLFFGSGTQLSVL.

The chain couples TRBV25-1 to TRBJ1-1, with a tentative D call TRBD1 (6 bases). V was shortened by 0 bases and J by 1 base, with 12 bases between the two germline ends. The CDR3 runs 16 residues. The germline CDR1 and CDR2 sequences are MGHDK and SYGVNS. CDR3 amino acids: CASSEYSLGANTEAFF. In nucleotides, the CDR3 is TGTGCCAGCAGTGAATATTCCCTGGGGGCGAACACTGAAGCTTTCTTT.

This clone was detected a few times. The CDR3 DNA is TGTGCCAGCAGCGTAGAGGGACAGTCTACGGAGCAGTACTTC. The encoded protein is CASSVEGQSTEQYF. The genes are TRBV9 and TRBJ2-7; 7 bases align to TRBD1. V was clipped by 0 bases and J by 7 bases; unmatched bases: 7. The CDR3 is 14 amino acids. Germline V CDR1 and CDR2: SGDLS, YYNGEE.

The chain joins TRBV7-2 to TRBJ2-7, with D maybe TRBD2 (5 bases). V dropped 2 bases and J dropped 3 bases, with 17 bases sitting between them. The CDR3 runs to 16 residues. Germline CDR1 and CDR2: SGHTA and FQGNSA. The CDR3 region has the DNA TGTGCCAGCAGCTTATCAGGAGGAGGTAGAAACTACGAGCAGTACTTC. Translation: CASSLSGGGRNYEQYF.

The rearrangement links TRBV7-2 to TRBJ1-5, with D possibly matching TRBD1 (6 bases). The V gene's germline CDR1 is SGHTA and CDR2 FQGNSA. CDR3 size: 17 residues. V was pared by 4 bases and J by 0 bases, with 16 bases between. CDR3 region: CASSSLQGGNSNQPQHF. Here the CDR3 DNA reads TGTGCCAGCAGCTCCCTACAGGGAGGGAATAGCAATCAGCCCCAGCATTTT.

This clone showed up just a few times. The rearrangement uses TRBV11-2 and TRBJ1-1; D perhaps matches TRBD1 (5 bases). V was cut by 2 bases and J by 5 bases, with 12 bases left in between. Germline-derived CDR1 and CDR2 are SGHAT and FQNNGV. This CDR3 is 14 amino acids long. CDR3 DNA sequence: TGTGCCAGCAGCTTATTGGGGCTGGGGACTGAAGCTTTCTTT. It encodes CASSLLGLGTEAFF.

This clone was picked up a small number of times. V is TRBV6-5 and J is TRBJ1-4; unclear D gene. CDR3 length: 14 residues. Trimming shortened V by 7 bases and J by 0 bases, and 9 bases separated the two germline ends. Germline lookup yields CDR1 MNHEY and CDR2 SVGAGI. The CDR3: CASKSTPTNEKLFF. For the CDR3, the DNA is TGTGCCAGCAAATCTACTCCAACTAATGAAAAACTGTTTTTT.

The chain has TRBV4-2 and TRBJ2-3, with D unclear. The germline V gene has CDR1 LGHNA and CDR2 YNFKEQ. The CDR3 loop spans 18 amino acids. Trimming pared 0 bases from V and 4 bases from J, leaving 20 bases between. The CDR3: CASSQDQIGRLGADTQYF. DNA for the CDR3: TGTGCCAGCAGCCAAGATCAAATCGGCCGCCTGGGCGCAGATACGCAGTATTTT.

The V gene is TRBV7-9, the J gene TRBJ1-1, with 7 bases identical to TRBD1. V was clipped by 0 bases and J by 4 bases; unmatched bases: 5. The germline gives CDR1 SEHNR, CDR2 FQNEAQ (reference sequence). This CDR3 is 15 amino acids long. DNA for the CDR3: TGTGCCAGCAGCTTAGCAGAGGGGGCGACCACTGAAGCTTTCTTT. The encoded protein is CASSLAEGATTEAFF. Together with reference TRBV7-9 and TRBJ1-1, the CDR3 gives the full variable domain: DTGVSQNPRHKITKRGQNVTFRCDPISEHNRLYWYRQTLGQGPEFLTYFQNEAQLEKSRLLSDRFSAERPKGSFSTLEIQRTEQGDSAMYLCASSLAEGATTEAFFGQGTRLTVV.

V and J are TRBV7-8 and TRBJ1-1; D gene ambiguous. The CDR3 covers 13 residues. Germline values: CDR1 SGHVS, CDR2 FQNEAQ. The germline V and J ends were trimmed by 5 bases and 0 bases, with 7 bases remaining between them. This CDR3 is CASSVPVNTEAFF. The CDR3 DNA is TGTGCCAGCAGCGTCCCGGTGAACACTGAAGCTTTCTTT.

The J gene is TRBJ1-4, the V gene TRBV11-2; 8 bases are shared with TRBD1. This CDR3 is built from 15 residues. Germline V gene lookup returns CDR1 SGHAT and CDR2 FQNNGV. J gave up 8 bases and V 3 bases, and 8 bases lay outside the gene matches. The CDR3 spells CASSFGGQGWEKLFF. DNA of the CDR3: TGTGCCAGCAGCTTCGGCGGACAGGGCTGGGAAAAACTGTTTTTT.

The rearrangement uses TRBV5-6 and TRBJ2-6, with TRBD1 matching 11 bases. This CDR3 spans 18 amino acids. V was clipped by 2 bases and J by 3 bases; unmatched bases: 7. CDR1 and CDR2 from the germline V gene are SGHDT and YYEEEE. The chain's CDR3 is CASSFRDRGNYGANVLTF. In nucleotides, the CDR3 is TGTGCCAGCAGCTTCCGGGACAGGGGGAATTATGGGGCCAACGTCCTGACTTTC.

The chain carries TRBV7-8 and TRBJ1-1; D gene ambiguous. CDR1 SGHVS and CDR2 FQNEAQ come from the germline V gene. The V end lost 5 bases, the J end lost 4 bases, and 17 bases lay between the germline ends. The CDR3 totals 15 residues. CDR3: CASSPSVTRGTEAFF. The DNA for the CDR3 is TGTGCCAGCAGCCCCTCCGTAACCCGGGGCACTGAAGCTTTCTTT.